This TCR beta chain was identified during a study of PD-1 blockade in classical Hodgkin lymphoma. To note about this clone: Its antigen remains unidentified.

Only in-frame clones appear in the TCRdb table, and some are missing; sequencing was by immunoSEQ multiplex PCR. In the table there are roughly 24,000 clones, roughly 86% of which are singletons. General study results and limits: Patients who responded completely had about the same baseline diversity as newly diagnosed patients.

As to time point: cycle 4 day 1 (C4D1), after less than 7 weeks of nivolumab. Each patient experienced a relapse that followed autologous stem cell transplantation, and brentuximab vedotin exposure varied. This sample comprised peripheral blood mononuclear cells (PBMCs), obtained before the fourth cycle of nivolumab. The origin of this receptor is a human donor with classical Hodgkin lymphoma.

CDR3: CASSLAGGGGSGANVLTF. The CDR3 DNA follows: TGTGCCAGCAGCCTCGCAGGAGGGGGAGGCTCTGGGGCCAACGTCCTGACTTTC. The chain recombines TRBV7-3 with TRBJ2-6; tentatively, D is TRBD1 or TRBD2 (6 bases each). Germline V gene lookup returns CDR1 SGHTA and CDR2 FQGTGA. This CDR3 comprises 18 residues. Trimming pared 5 bases from V and 0 bases from J, leaving 17 bases between.